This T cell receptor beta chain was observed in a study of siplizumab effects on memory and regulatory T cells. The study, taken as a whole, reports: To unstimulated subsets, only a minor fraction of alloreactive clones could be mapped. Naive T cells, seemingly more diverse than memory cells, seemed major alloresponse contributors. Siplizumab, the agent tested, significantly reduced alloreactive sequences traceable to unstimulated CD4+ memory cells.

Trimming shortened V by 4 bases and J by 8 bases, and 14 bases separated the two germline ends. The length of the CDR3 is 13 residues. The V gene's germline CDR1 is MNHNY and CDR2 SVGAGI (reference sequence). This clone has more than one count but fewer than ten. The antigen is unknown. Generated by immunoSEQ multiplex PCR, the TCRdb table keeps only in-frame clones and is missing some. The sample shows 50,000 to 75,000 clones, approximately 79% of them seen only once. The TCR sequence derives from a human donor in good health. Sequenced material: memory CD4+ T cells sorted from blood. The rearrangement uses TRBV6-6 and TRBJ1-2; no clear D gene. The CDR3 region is CASSLDALQGYTF. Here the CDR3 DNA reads TGTGCCAGCAGTTTGGACGCCCTCCAGGGCTACACCTTC.